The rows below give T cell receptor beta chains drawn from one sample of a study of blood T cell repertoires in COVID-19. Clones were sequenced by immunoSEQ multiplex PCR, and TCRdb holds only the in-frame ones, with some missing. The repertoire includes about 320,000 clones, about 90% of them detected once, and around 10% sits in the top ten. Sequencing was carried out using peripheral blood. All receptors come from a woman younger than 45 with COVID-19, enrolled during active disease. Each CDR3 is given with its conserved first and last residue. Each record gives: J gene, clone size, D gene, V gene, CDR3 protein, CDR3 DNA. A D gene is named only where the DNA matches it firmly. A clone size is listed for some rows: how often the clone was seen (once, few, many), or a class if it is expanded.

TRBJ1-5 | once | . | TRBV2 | CASSDPLLNQPQHF | TGTGCCAGCAGTGACCCCCTCCTCAATCAGCCCCAGCATTTT
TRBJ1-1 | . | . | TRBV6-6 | CASSYERMNTEAFF | TGTGCCAGCAGTTATGAGCGCATGAACACTGAAGCTTTCTTT
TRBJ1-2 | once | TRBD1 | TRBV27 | CASRRDRDHSYTF | TGTGCCAGCAGAAGGGACAGGGATCATAGCTACACCTTC
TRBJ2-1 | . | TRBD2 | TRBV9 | CASSAYRGGEQFF | TGTGCCAGCAGCGCATACCGCGGGGGAGAGCAGTTCTTC
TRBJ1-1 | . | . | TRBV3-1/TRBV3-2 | CASSQVSNSEAFF | TGTGCCAGCAGCCAAGTTAGCAATAGTGAAGCTTTCTTT
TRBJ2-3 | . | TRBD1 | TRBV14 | CASSFRTGVTDTQYF | TGTGCCAGCAGCTTCCGGACAGGGGTAACAGATACGCAGTATTTT
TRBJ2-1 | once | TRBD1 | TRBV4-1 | CASSPRQGDPNEQFF | TGCGCCAGCAGCCCTCGACAGGGGGACCCCAATGAGCAGTTCTTC
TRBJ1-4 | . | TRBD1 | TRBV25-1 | CASSGIDRGNEKLFF | TGTGCCAGCAGTGGGATCGACAGGGGGAATGAAAAACTGTTTTTT
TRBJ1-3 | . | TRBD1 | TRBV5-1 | CASSLGTGLGTGNTIYF | TGCGCCAGCAGCTTGGGGACAGGCCTCGGAACTGGAAACACCATATATTTT
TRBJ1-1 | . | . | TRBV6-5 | CASSPQGDTEAFF | TGTGCCAGCAGTCCCCAAGGGGACACTGAAGCTTTCTTT
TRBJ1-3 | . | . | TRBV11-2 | CASSYQKRSPPYSGNTIYF | TGTGCCAGCAGCTATCAAAAGAGGAGCCCCCCATACTCTGGAAACACCATATATTTT
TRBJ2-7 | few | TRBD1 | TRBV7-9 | CASDRGRYEQYF | TGTGCCAGCGACAGGGGCCGCTACGAGCAGTACTTC
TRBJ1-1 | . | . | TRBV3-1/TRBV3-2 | CASTHLNTEAFF | TGTGCCAGCACCCATCTAAACACTGAAGCTTTCTTT
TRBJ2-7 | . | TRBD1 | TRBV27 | CASGRQGQYEQYF | TGTGCCAGCGGCAGACAGGGTCAGTACGAGCAGTACTTC
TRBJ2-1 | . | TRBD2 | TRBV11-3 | CASSPGLAGGSSYNEQFF | TGTGCCAGCAGCCCCGGACTAGCGGGGGGAAGCTCCTACAATGAGCAGTTCTTC
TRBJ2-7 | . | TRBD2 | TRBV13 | CASTLERDYEQYF | TGTGCCAGCACCTTGGAGCGGGACTACGAGCAGTACTTC
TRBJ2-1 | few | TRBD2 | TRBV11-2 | CASSWSGAEQFF | TGTGCCAGCTCTTGGAGCGGGGCTGAGCAGTTCTTC
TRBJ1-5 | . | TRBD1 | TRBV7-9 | CASSGTIRQGLNQPQHF | TGTGCCAGCAGCGGCACGATTCGACAGGGTCTTAACCAGCCCCAGCATTTT
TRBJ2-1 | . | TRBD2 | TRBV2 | CARPGLAGGRDEQFF | TGTGCCAGACCGGGACTAGCGGGGGGGCGAGATGAGCAGTTCTTC
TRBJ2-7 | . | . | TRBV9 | CASSHARDGSGGEQYF | TGTGCCAGCAGCCACGCTAGGGACGGCTCCGGGGGCGAGCAGTACTTC
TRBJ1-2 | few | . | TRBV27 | CASSLWGGTSNYGYTF | TGTGCCAGCAGTTTATGGGGCGGGACCTCTAACTATGGCTACACCTTC
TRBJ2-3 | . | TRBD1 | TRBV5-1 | CASSRDSRTDTQYF | TGCGCCAGCAGCCGGGACAGCCGCACAGATACGCAGTATTTT
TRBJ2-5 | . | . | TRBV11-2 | CATLPSGKETQYF | TGTGCCACCCTCCCCTCAGGGAAAGAGACCCAGTACTTC
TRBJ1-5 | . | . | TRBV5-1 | CASSLVAGFNQPQHF | TGCGCCAGCAGCTTGGTAGCTGGTTTCAATCAGCCCCAGCATTTT
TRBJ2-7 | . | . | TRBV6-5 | CASSYNSPQYYEQYF | TGTGCCAGCAGTTACAACAGTCCCCAATACTACGAGCAGTACTTC
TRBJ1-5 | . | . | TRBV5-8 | CASSQSTGNHNQPQHF | TGTGCCAGCAGCCAATCCACCGGGAACCACAATCAGCCCCAGCATTTT
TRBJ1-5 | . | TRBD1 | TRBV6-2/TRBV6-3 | CASSYWGQSNQPQHF | TGTGCCAGCAGTTACTGGGGACAGAGCAATCAGCCCCAGCATTTT
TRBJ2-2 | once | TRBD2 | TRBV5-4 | CASRSGGTNTGELFF | TGTGCCAGCAGATCGGGAGGGACGAACACCGGGGAGCTGTTTTTT
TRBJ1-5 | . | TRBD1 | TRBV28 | CASSLWGDRGGGNQPQHF | TGTGCCAGCAGTTTATGGGGGGACAGGGGAGGCGGCAATCAGCCCCAGCATTTT
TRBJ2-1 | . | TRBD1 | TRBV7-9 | CASSLQGNEQFF | TGTGCCAGCAGTCTACAGGGGAATGAGCAGTTCTTC
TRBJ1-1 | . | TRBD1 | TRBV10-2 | CASSPANRGHNTEAFF | TGCGCCAGCAGCCCTGCCAACAGGGGGCACAACACTGAAGCTTTCTTT
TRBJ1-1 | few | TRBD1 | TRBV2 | CASGTGAYTEAFF | TGTGCCAGCGGGACAGGTGCGTACACTGAAGCTTTCTTT
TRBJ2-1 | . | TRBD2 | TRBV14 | CASSQDVSAGGAREQFF | TGTGCCAGCAGCCAAGATGTTTCTGCGGGGGGGGCCAGGGAGCAGTTCTTC
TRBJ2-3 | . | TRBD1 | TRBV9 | CASSRTGGTDTQYF | TGTGCCAGCAGCAGGACAGGGGGCACAGATACGCAGTATTTT
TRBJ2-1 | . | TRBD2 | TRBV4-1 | CASTTKNGLAGYNEQFF | TGCGCCAGCACCACCAAGAACGGCCTAGCGGGGTACAATGAGCAGTTCTTC
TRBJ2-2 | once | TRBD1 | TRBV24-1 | CATSETGTGSTGELFF | TGTGCCACCAGTGAAACCGGGACAGGGTCCACCGGGGAGCTGTTTTTT
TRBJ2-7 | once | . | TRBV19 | CASSQRDGGTYEQYF | TGTGCCAGTAGCCAGAGGGACGGCGGGACCTACGAGCAGTACTTC
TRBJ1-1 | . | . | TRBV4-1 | CASSQDGRGPEAFF | TGCGCCAGCAGCCAAGATGGCAGGGGCCCTGAAGCTTTCTTT
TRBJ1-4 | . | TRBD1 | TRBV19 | CASSVRAGTGLEKLFF | TGTGCCAGTAGTGTCCGCGCCGGGACAGGGTTAGAAAAACTGTTTTTT
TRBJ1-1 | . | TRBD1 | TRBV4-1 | CASTPVGQGETEAFF | TGCGCCAGCACACCGGTGGGGCAGGGGGAAACTGAAGCTTTCTTT
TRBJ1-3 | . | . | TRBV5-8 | CASSSRGRENTIYF | TGTGCCAGCAGCTCCCGGGGAAGAGAAAACACCATATATTTT
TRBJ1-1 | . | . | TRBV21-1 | CASSIRVSSEAFF | TGTGCCAGCAGCATTCGCGTGAGCTCTGAAGCTTTCTTT